These 23 T cell receptor beta chains originate from one sample sequenced in a study of yellow fever vaccine responses in identical twins. TCRdb analysed the RT-PCR reads with MiXCR anew, one entry per CDR3 protein. The table has around 13,000 distinct CDR3 sequences, 70% to 85% seen once; the top ten hold 0.67%. The sample in question was T cells from blood (PBMCs), unsorted or a sorted subset (not recorded which), obtained before or after yellow fever vaccination (not recorded which). All receptors derive from a woman aged 18-29 years who received the yellow fever vaccine.

This clonotype has just one count. This chain connects TRBV18 to TRBJ2-7, with D perhaps being TRBD1 or TRBD2 (5 bases each). V gave up 3 bases and J gave up 2 bases, with 14 bases separating them. CDR3 length: 15 residues. Per germline, CDR1 KGHSH and CDR2 LQKENI. The CDR3 DNA is TGTGCCAGCTCACCGTCTCGGGGCCCTGCCTACGAGCAGTACGTC. It is translated as CASSPSRGPAYEQYV.

The V and J genes are TRBV28 and TRBJ1-3; D is undetermined. The CDR3 consists of 13 residues. CDR1 and CDR2 from the germline V gene are MDHEN and SYDVKM. The germline V and J ends were trimmed by 10 bases and 2 bases, with 12 bases remaining between them. CDR3 sequence reads: CATRAPTGNTIYF. CDR3 sequence (DNA): TGTGCCACCAGAGCTCCTACTGGAAACACCATATATTTT. The full variable domain, with the rest looked up from reference TRBV28 and TRBJ1-3, is DVKVTQSSRYLVKRTGEKVFLECVQDMDHENMFWYRQDPGLGLRLIYFSYDVKMKEKGDIPEGYSVSREKKERFSLILESASTNQTSMYLCATRAPTGNTIYFGEGSWLTVV.

V usage is TRBV2 and J usage is TRBJ1-2, with D uncertain. The V end lost 2 bases, the J end lost 7 bases, and 17 bases lay between the germline ends. CDR1 is SNHLY, CDR2 FYNNEI, per germline. This CDR3 is 15 amino acids long. CDR3 bases: TGTGCCAGCAGTGAACTCGGGCGGTCTCCGTCTGGCTACACCTTC. Translating it yields CASSELGRSPSGYTF.

This rearrangement joins TRBV27 to TRBJ2-2; D not certain. The V end was cut by 0 bases, the J end by 6 bases, with 2 bases between. This CDR3 comprises 12 residues. The germline gives CDR1 MNHEY, CDR2 SMNVEV (reference sequence). CDR3 residues: CASSLSSGELFF. In nucleotides, the CDR3 is TGTGCCAGCAGTTTATCATCCGGGGAGCTGTTTTTT.

This chain connects TRBV2 to TRBJ1-5, with a possible D match to TRBD1 (5 bases). V lost 1 base and J lost 1, with 8 bases in between. This CDR3 spans 15 amino acids. The V gene's germline CDR1 is SNHLY and CDR2 FYNNEI. In DNA form, the CDR3 reads TGTGCCAGCAGTGAAGGCGCAGGGAGCAATCAGCCCCAGCATTTT. It specifies CASSEGAGSNQPQHF.

The rearrangement uses TRBV18 and TRBJ2-3; TRBD2 agrees at 8 bases. The CDR3 has 15 residues. V trimming: 2 bases; J trimming: 3 bases; junction bases outside the gene matches: 4. CDR1 is KGHSH and CDR2 is LQKENI in the germline V gene. CDR3: CASSPAGGATDTQYF. DNA for the CDR3: TGTGCCAGCTCACCAGCCGGGGGGGCTACAGATACGCAGTATTTT.

The chain employs TRBV19 and TRBJ2-5; tentative D call: TRBD2 (5 bases). V dropped 1 base and J dropped 3 bases, with 6 bases sitting between them. This CDR3 spans 13 amino acids. CDR1 and CDR2 (germline): LNHDA, SQIVND (reference sequence). The DNA of the CDR3 is TGTGCCAGTAGTATAGGAGCGGAAGAGACCCAGTACTTC. Protein product: CASSIGAEETQYF.

This chain's CDR3 is CASSPRQGAPPNTEAFF. As DNA, the CDR3 is TGTGCCAGCAGCCCCAGACAGGGGGCCCCTCCGAACACTGAAGCTTTCTTT. V usage is TRBV6-4 and J usage is TRBJ1-1; TRBD1 matches at 10 bases. Trimming removed 6 bases from V and 1 base from J; junction bases left unmatched: 11. This CDR3 spans 17 amino acids. Germline lookup yields CDR1 MRHNA and CDR2 SNTAGT.

This clonotype was seen only once. This chain uses TRBV23-1 with TRBJ1-2, with 9 bases matching TRBD1. TRBV23-1 is designated an ORF whose function remains uncertain. Germline trimming cut 7 bases from V and 5 bases from J; bases unmatched to any gene: 8. This CDR3 region has 14 residues. The CDR3 region has the DNA TGCGCCAGCACCCTAGGACAGGGGAGATATGGCTACACCTTC. It specifies CASTLGQGRYGYTF.

The chain joins TRBV11-3 to TRBJ1-2; possibly TRBD1 for D (6 bases). The CDR3 is made up of 14 amino acids. Trimming stripped 4 bases from V and 8 bases from J, with 17 bases between. CDR1 and CDR2 (germline): SGHNT, YENEEA. CDR3 DNA sequence: TGTGCCAGCAGCTCAAAACAGGGCCCCTGGGGCTACACCTTC. Encoded protein: CASSSKQGPWGYTF.

This clonotype came up a few times. The genes are TRBV19 and TRBJ2-1, with D possibly being TRBD2 (6 bases). V gave up 3 bases and J gave up 5 bases, with 17 bases separating them. This CDR3 has 16 amino acids. The germline V gene has CDR1 LNHDA and CDR2 SQIVND (reference sequence). The CDR3 is CASSIVSGPRNNEQFF. CDR3 in DNA: TGTGCCAGTAGTATCGTTAGCGGTCCTCGGAACAATGAGCAGTTCTTC.

The J gene is TRBJ2-3, the V gene TRBV27; no definite D call. The V and J ends lost 2 bases and 0 bases respectively, with 12 bases between them. The CDR3 spans 16 residues. The germline V gene has CDR1 MNHEY and CDR2 SMNVEV (reference sequence). CDR3: CASSLTVGYSTDTQYF. The CDR3 DNA follows: TGTGCCAGCAGTTTAACGGTCGGTTACAGCACAGATACGCAGTATTTT.

This chain links TRBV7-9 with TRBJ1-4, with 8 bases matching TRBD1. The V gene end was trimmed by 5 bases and the J gene end by 3 bases; junction bases not matched to a gene: 2. Germline V CDR1 and CDR2: SEHNR, FQNEAQ (reference sequence). CDR3 length: 14 amino acids. The CDR3, as DNA: TGTGCCAGCAGCCAGGGGGCCTCTAATGAAAAACTGTTTTTT. It is translated as CASSQGASNEKLFF.

The gene calls are TRBV13 and TRBJ1-5; D may be TRBD1 (5 bases). The ends were cut back, 5 bases at V and 7 bases at J, with 9 bases in the middle. The CDR3 length is 12 residues. The germline gives CDR1 PRHDT, CDR2 FYEKMQ (reference sequence). CDR3 loop: CASSRDSQPQHF. The CDR3 bases are TGTGCCAGCAGCAGGGACTCCCAGCCCCAGCATTTT.

The genes are TRBV9 and TRBJ1-1, with a tentative D call TRBD1 (5 bases). Germline V gene data show CDR1 as SGDLS and CDR2 as YYNGEE. The CDR3 consists of 14 residues. Trimming stripped 1 base from V and 4 bases from J, with 11 bases between. In DNA, the CDR3 is TGTGCCAGCAGCGTATCTTCAGGGTTCACTGAAGCTTTCTTT. Encoded protein: CASSVSSGFTEAFF.

The chain is built from TRBV12-3 or TRBV12-4 and TRBJ2-1; 11 nucleotides align to TRBD2. Germline trimming cut 6 bases from V and 6 bases from J; bases unmatched to any gene: 1. This CDR3 is built from 13 residues. The CDR3 DNA is TGTGCCAGCAGAACTAGCGGGAGCAATGAGCAGTTCTTC. Protein sequence: CASRTSGSNEQFF.

V usage is TRBV5-4 and J usage is TRBJ2-4; D possibly corresponds to TRBD1 (6 bases). Germline CDR1 is SGHNT and CDR2 is YYREEE (reference sequence). The CDR3 is 15 residues long. Between the trimmed V and J ends, which lost 3 bases and 7 bases, there was a span of 17 bases. The CDR3 sequence: CASSWGHPTENIQYF. CDR3 DNA sequence: TGTGCCAGCAGCTGGGGACACCCAACGGAGAACATTCAGTACTTC.

The V call is TRBV6-1, the J call TRBJ1-1; maybe TRBD1 (6 bases). CDR1 MNHNS and CDR2 SASEGT come from the germline V gene. The length of the CDR3 is 15 residues. Trimming left V 6 bases short and J 4 bases short, with 18 bases between. The CDR3 nucleotides read TGTGCCAGCAGCCTACATGGGACATCTCCCACTGAAGCTTTCTTT. Translation: CASSLHGTSPTEAFF.

The chain employs TRBV12-3 or TRBV12-4 and TRBJ2-2; D possibly matches TRBD1 or TRBD2 (5 bases each). CDR3 length equals 13 residues. Trimming shortened V by 1 base and J by 5 bases, and 5 bases separated the two germline ends. The CDR3 sequence: CASSLGGTGELFF. The CDR3 DNA reads TGTGCCAGCAGTTTAGGGGGGACCGGGGAGCTGTTTTTT.

This clonotype was counted a few times. The genes are TRBV2 and TRBJ1-5; D may be TRBD1 (5 bases). In germline, CDR1 is SNHLY, CDR2 FYNNEI. Trimming took off 3 bases at V and 6 bases at J, with 18 bases between the two ends. The CDR3 sequence is 16 residues long. CDR3 loop: CASSDLRRVGGQPQHF. CDR3 DNA sequence: TGTGCCAGCAGTGATCTTCGCAGGGTCGGCGGTCAGCCCCAGCATTTT.

This clonotype occurred a few times. The chain has TRBV2 and TRBJ2-7; D possibly uses TRBD1 or TRBD2 (5 bases each). Germline CDR1 and CDR2: SNHLY and FYNNEI. This CDR3 region has 15 residues. Trimming took 8 bases from V and 5 from J, leaving 22 bases between them. The CDR3 nucleotides are TGTGCCAGCCACCAGGGTCAAGTAAGGGGACACGAGCAGTACTTC. Its protein is CASHQGQVRGHEQYF.

This clonotype was seen more than once but under ten times. This chain uses TRBV5-1 with TRBJ1-2; D uncertain. This CDR3 is built from 17 residues. CDR1 SGHRS and CDR2 YFSETQ come from the germline V gene. Trimming stripped 5 bases from V and 5 bases from J, with 25 bases between. This CDR3 reads CASRRSTDGLYGYGYTF. The CDR3 DNA sequence: TGCGCCAGCAGGCGTTCCACAGACGGACTATATGGATATGGCTACACCTTC.

This chain connects TRBV12-3 or TRBV12-4 to TRBJ2-2; TRBD2 aligns across 14 bases. Losses at the gene ends were 6 bases for V and 4 bases for J; bases not matched to a gene: 7. The CDR3 is made up of 17 amino acids. The CDR3 reads CASRQTSGRARTGELFF. Here the CDR3 DNA reads TGTGCCAGCAGACAGACTAGCGGGAGGGCCCGCACCGGGGAGCTGTTTTTT.